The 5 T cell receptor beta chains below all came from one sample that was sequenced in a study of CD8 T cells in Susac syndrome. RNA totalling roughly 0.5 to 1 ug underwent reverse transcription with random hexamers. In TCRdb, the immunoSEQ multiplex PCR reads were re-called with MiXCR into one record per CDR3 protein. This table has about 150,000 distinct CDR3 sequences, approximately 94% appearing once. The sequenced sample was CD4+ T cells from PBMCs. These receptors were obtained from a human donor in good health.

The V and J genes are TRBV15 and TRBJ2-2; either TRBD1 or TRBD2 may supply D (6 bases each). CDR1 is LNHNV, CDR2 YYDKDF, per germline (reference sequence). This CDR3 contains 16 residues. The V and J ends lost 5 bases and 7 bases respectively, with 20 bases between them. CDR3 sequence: CATSARGWGAGGELFF. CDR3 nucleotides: TGTGCCACCAGCGCAAGAGGTTGGGGGGCGGGCGGGGAGCTGTTTTTT.

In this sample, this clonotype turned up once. The CDR3 bases are TGTGCCAGTTCCAGACAGGGGCGTAACTATGGCTACACCTTC. It yields the protein CASSRQGRNYGYTF. This rearrangement joins TRBV19 to TRBJ1-2; 8 nucleotides align to TRBD1. Germline assignment: CDR1 LNHDA and CDR2 SQIVND (reference sequence). The CDR3 covers 14 residues. Unmatched junction bases numbered 6, after V lost 8 bases and J lost 1 base.

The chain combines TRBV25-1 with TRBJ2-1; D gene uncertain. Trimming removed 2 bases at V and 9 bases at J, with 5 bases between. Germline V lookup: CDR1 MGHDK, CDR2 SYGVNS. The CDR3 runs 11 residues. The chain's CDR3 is CASSEVSEQFF. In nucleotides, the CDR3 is TGTGCCAGCAGTGAAGTAAGTGAGCAGTTCTTC.

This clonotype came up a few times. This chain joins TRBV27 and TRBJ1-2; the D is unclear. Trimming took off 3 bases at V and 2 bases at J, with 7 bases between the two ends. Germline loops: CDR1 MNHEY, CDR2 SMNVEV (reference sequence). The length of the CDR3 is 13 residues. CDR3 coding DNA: TGTGCCAGCAGTTTGGATGGAAACTATGGCTACACCTTC. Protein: CASSLDGNYGYTF.

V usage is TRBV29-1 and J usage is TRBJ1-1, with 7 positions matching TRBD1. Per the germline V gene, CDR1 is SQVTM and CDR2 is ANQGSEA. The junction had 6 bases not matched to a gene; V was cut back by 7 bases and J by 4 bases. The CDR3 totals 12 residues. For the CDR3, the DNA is TGCAGCGCCCAGGGGGGTGGCACTGAAGCTTTCTTT. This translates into CSAQGGGTEAFF.